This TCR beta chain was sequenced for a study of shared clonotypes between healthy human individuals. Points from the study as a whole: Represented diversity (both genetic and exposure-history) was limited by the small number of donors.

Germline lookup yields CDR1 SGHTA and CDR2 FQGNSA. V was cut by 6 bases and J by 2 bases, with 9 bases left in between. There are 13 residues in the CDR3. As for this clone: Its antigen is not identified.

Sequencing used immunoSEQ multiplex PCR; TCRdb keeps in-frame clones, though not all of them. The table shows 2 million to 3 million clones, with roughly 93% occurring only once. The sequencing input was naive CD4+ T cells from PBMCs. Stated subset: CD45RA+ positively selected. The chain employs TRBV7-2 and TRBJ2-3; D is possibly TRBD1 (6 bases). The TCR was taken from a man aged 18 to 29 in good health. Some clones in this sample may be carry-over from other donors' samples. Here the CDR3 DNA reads TGTGCCAGCAGTTCAGGGGTCACAGATACGCAGTATTTT. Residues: CASSSGVTDTQYF.